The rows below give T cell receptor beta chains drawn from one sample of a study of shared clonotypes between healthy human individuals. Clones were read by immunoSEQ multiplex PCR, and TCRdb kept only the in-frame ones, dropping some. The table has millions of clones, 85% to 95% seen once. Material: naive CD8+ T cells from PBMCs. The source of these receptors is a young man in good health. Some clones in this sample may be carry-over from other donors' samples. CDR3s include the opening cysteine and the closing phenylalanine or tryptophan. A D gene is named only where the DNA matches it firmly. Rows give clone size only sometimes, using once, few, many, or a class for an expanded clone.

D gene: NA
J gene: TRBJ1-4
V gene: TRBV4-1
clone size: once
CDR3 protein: CASSTGDGDEKLFF
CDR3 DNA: TGCGCCAGCAGCACCGGGGACGGAGATGAAAAACTGTTTTTT

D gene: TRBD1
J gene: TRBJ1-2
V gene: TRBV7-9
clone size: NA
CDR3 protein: CASSLAIGQGGYGYTF
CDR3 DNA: TGTGCCAGCAGCTTAGCGATCGGGCAGGGGGGCTATGGCTACACCTTC

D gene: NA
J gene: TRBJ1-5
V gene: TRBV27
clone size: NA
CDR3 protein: CASSFAGVGQPQHF
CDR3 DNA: TGTGCCAGCAGTTTTGCAGGCGTAGGTCAGCCCCAGCATTTT

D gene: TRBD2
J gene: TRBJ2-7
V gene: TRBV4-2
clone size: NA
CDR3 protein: CASSQTSGSSYEQYF
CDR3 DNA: TGTGCCAGCAGCCAGACTAGCGGATCCTCCTACGAGCAGTACTTC

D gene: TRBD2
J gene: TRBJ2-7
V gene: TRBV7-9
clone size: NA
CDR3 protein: CASSDLAGGPESYEQYF
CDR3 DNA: TGTGCCAGCAGCGATCTAGCGGGGGGGCCCGAGTCCTACGAGCAGTACTTC

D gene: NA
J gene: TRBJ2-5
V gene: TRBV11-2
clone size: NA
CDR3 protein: CASSSWTVQETQYF
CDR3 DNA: TGTGCCAGCAGCTCCTGGACTGTTCAAGAGACCCAGTACTTC

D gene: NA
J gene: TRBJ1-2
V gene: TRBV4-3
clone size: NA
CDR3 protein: CASSQTRGQYYGYTF
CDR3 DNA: TGCGCCAGCAGCCAAACGCGGGGACAATACTATGGCTACACCTTC

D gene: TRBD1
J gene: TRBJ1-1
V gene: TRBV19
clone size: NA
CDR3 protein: CASRPPGGTEAFF
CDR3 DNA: TGTGCCAGTAGACCGCCAGGGGGCACTGAAGCTTTCTTT

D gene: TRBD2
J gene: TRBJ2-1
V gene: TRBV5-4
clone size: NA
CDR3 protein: CASSLAVGRGASYNEQFF
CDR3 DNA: TGTGCCAGCAGCTTGGCCGTGGGGCGGGGGGCCTCCTACAATGAGCAGTTCTTC

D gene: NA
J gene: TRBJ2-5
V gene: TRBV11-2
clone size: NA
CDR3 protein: CASSRSRDPETQYF
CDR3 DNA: TGTGCCAGCAGCAGATCACGGGATCCTGAGACCCAGTACTTC

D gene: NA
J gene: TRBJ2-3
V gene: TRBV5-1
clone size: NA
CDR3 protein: CASNMNRAWTDTQYF
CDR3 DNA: TGCGCCAGCAACATGAACAGGGCGTGGACAGATACGCAGTATTTT

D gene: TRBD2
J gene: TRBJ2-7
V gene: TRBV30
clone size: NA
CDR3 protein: CACFSGRGPYEQYF
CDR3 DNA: TGTGCCTGTTTTAGCGGGAGGGGTCCCTACGAGCAGTACTTC

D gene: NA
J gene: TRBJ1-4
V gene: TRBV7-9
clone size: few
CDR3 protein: CASSLGVLGEKLFF
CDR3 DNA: TGTGCCAGCAGCTTAGGCGTTCTAGGGGAAAAACTGTTTTTT

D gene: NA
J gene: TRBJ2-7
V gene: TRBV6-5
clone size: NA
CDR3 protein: CASSYKLRVNSYEQYF
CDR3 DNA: TGTGCCAGCAGTTACAAGTTGAGGGTTAATTCCTACGAGCAGTACTTC

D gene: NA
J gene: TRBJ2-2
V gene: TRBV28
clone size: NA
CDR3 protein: CASSPTGELFF
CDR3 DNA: TGTGCCAGCAGCCCTACCGGGGAGCTGTTTTTT

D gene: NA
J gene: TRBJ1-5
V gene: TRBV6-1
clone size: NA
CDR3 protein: CGSSARIRQNSNQPQHF
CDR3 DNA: TGTGGCAGCAGTGCCCGAATTAGGCAGAATAGCAATCAGCCCCAGCATTTT

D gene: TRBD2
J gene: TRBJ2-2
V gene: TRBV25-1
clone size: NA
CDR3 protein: CASSEGAGLVFTGELFF
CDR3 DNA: TGTGCCAGCAGTGAAGGTGCGGGACTAGTCTTCACCGGGGAGCTGTTTTTT